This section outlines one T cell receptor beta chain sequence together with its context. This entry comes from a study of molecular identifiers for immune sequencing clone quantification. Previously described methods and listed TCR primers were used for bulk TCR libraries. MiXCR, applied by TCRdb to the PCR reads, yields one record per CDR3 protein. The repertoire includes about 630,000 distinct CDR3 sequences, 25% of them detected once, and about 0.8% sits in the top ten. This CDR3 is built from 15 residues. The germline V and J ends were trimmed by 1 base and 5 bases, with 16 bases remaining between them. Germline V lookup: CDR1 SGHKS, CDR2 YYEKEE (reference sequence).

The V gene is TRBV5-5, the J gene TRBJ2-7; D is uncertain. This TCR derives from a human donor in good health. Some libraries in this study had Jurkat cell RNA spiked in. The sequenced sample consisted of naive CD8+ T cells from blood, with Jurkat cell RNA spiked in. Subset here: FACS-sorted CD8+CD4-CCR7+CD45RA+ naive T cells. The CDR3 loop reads CASSLWAIGWDEQYF. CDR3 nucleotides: TGTGCCAGCAGCTTGTGGGCTATCGGCTGGGACGAGCAGTACTTC. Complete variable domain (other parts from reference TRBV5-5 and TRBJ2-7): DAGVTQSPTHLIKTRGQQVTLRCSPISGHKSVSWYQQVLGQGPQFIFQYYEKEERGRGNFPDRFSARQFPNYSSELNVNALLLGDSALYLCASSLWAIGWDEQYFGPGTRLTVT.